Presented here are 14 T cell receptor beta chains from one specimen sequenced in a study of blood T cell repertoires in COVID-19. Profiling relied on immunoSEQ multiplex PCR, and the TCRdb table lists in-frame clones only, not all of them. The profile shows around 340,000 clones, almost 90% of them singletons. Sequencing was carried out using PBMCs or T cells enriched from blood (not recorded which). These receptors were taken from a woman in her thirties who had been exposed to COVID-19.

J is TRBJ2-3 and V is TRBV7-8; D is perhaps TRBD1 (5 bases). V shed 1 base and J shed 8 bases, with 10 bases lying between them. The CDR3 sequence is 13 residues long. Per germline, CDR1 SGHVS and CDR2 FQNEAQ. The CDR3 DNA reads TGTGCCAGCAGCTTAGGAGCAGGGTCTACGCAGTATTTT. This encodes CASSLGAGSTQYF.

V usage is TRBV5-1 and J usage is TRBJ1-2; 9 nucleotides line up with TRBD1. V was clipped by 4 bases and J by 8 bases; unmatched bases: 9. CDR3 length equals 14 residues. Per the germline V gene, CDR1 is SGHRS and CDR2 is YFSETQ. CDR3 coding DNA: TGCGCCAGCAGCACGGGACAGGGCCGAATCGGCTACACCTTC. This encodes CASSTGQGRIGYTF.

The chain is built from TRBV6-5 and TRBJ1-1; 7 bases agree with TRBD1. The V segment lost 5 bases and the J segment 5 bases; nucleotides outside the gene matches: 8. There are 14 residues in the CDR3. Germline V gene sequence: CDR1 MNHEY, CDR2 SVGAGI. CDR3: CASSKRQGGTEAFF. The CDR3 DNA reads TGTGCCAGCAGTAAGAGACAGGGAGGAACTGAAGCTTTCTTT.

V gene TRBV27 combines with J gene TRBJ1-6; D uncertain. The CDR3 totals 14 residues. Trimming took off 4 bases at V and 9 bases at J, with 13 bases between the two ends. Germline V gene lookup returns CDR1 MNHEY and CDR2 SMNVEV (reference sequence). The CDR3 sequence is CASSSPGRGSPLHF. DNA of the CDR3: TGTGCCAGCAGTTCCCCAGGACGGGGTTCACCCCTCCACTTT.

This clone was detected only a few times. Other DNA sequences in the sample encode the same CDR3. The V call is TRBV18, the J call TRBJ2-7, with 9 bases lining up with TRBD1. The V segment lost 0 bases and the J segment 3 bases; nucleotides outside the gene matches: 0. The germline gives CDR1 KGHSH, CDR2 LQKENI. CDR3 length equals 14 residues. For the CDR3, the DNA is TGTGCCAGCTCACCACCGGGACAGGGCTACGAGCAGTACTTC. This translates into CASSPPGQGYEQYF.

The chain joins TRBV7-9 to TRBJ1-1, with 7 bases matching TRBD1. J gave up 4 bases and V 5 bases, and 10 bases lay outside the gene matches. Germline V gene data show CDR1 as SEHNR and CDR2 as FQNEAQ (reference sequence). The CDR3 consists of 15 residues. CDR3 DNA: TGTGCCAGCAGCACCACAGGGGTCAGGGGCACTGAAGCTTTCTTT. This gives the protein CASSTTGVRGTEAFF. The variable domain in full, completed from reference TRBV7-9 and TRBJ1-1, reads DTGVSQNPRHKITKRGQNVTFRCDPISEHNRLYWYRQTLGQGPEFLTYFQNEAQLEKSRLLSDRFSAERPKGSFSTLEIQRTEQGDSAMYLCASSTTGVRGTEAFFGQGTRLTVV.

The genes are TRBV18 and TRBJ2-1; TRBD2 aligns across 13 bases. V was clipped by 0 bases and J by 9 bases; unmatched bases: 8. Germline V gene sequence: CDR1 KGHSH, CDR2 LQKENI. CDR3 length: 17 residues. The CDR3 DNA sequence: TGTGCCAGCTCACCACCCGGACTAGCGGGAGCAGAAGGTGAGCAGTTCTTC. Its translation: CASSPPGLAGAEGEQFF.

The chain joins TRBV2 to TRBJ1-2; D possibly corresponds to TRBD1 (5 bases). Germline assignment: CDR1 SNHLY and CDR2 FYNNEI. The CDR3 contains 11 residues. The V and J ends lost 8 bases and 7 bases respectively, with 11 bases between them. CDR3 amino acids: CASGRGAGYTF. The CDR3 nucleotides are TGTGCCAGCGGAAGGGGTGCTGGCTACACCTTC.

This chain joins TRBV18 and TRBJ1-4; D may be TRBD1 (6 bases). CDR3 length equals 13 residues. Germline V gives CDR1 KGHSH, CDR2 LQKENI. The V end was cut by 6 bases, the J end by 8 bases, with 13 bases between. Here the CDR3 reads CASSLHREEKLFF. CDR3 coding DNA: TGTGCCAGCTCCCTCCACAGGGAAGAAAAACTGTTTTTT.

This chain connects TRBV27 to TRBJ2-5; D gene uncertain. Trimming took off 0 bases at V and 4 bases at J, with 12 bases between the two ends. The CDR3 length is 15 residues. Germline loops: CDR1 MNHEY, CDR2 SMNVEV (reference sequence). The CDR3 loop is CASSLSVFTGETQYF. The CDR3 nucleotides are TGTGCCAGCAGTTTATCAGTTTTTACCGGAGAGACCCAGTACTTC.

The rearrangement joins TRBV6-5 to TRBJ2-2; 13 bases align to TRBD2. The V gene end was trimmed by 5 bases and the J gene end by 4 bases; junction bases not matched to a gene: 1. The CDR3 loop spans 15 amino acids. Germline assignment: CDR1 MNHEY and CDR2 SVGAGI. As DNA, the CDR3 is TGTGCCAGCAGTAGGACTAGCGGGGGCACCGGGGAGCTGTTTTTT. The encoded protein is CASSRTSGGTGELFF.

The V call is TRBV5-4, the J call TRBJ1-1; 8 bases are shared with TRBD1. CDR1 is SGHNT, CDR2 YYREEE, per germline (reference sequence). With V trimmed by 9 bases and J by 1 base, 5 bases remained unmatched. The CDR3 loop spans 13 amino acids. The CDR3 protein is CAIRDRGNTEAFF. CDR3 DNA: TGTGCCATCAGAGACAGGGGGAACACTGAAGCTTTCTTT.

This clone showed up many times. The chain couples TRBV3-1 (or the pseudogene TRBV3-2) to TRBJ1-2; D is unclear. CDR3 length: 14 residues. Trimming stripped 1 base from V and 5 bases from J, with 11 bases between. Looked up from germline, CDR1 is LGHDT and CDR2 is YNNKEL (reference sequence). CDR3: CASSQVEGTYGYTF. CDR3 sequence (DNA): TGTGCCAGCAGCCAAGTGGAGGGAACTTATGGCTACACCTTC.

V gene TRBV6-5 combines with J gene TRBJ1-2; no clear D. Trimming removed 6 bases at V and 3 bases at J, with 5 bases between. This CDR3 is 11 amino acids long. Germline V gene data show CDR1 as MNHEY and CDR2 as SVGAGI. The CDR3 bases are TGTGCCAGCAGCCAGGACTATGGCTACACCTTC. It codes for CASSQDYGYTF.